This T cell receptor (beta chain) was observed in a study of shared clonotypes between healthy human individuals. Using immunoSEQ multiplex PCR, the repertoire was profiled, and TCRdb retains in-frame clones only, with some absent. The table lists more than 1.2 million clones, less than 99% of them singletons. Per germline, CDR1 MDHEN and CDR2 SYDVKM. The CDR3 spans 19 residues. With regard to this clone: Mismatch with germline at one junction end may stem from a read error.

The sample was naive CD4+ T cells sorted from blood. Subset noted: CD45RA+ positively selected. The sequence was collected from a young man in good health. V gene TRBV28 combines with J gene TRBJ2-1; D could derive from TRBD1 or TRBD2 (5 bases each). The CDR3, as DNA: TGTGCCAGCAGCTTATGGGGGATCTCCCGTGTTAGCGAGAACAATGAGCAGTTCTTC. Translating gives CASSLWGISRVSENNEQFF.